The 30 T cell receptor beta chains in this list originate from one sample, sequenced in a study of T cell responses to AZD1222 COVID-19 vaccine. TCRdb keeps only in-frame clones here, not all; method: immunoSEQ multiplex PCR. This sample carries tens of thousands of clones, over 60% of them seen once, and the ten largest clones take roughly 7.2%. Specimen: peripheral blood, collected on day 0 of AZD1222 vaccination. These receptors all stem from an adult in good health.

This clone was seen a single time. This CDR3 reads CASSQGFQEIGGYTF. CDR3 coding DNA: TGTGCCAGCAGCCAAGGTTTTCAGGAGATTGGCGGCTACACCTTC. This sequence joins TRBV5-5 and TRBJ1-2; unclear D gene. Germline CDR1 reads SGHKS; CDR2 reads YYEKEE (reference sequence). V shed 4 bases and J shed 8 bases, with 21 bases lying between them. The CDR3 covers 15 residues.

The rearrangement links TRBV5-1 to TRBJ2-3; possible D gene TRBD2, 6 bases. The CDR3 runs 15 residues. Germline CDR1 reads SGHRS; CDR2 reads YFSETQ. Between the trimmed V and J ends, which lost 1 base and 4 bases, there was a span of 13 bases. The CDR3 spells CASSLSGRGSDTQYF. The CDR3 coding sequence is TGCGCCAGCAGCTTGTCCGGGAGAGGGTCAGATACGCAGTATTTT. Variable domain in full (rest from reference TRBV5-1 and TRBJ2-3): KAGVTQTPRYLIKTRGQQVTLSCSPISGHRSVSWYQQTPGQGLQFLFEYFSETQRNKGNFPGRFSGRQFSNSRSEMNVSTLELGDSALYLCASSLSGRGSDTQYFGPGTRLTVL.

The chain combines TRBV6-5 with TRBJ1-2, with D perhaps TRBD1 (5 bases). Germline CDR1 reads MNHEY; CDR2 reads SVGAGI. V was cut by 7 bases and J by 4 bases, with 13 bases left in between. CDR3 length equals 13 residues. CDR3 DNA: TGTGCCAGCAAATCGCAGGGTGGCTATGGCTACACCTTC. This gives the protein CASKSQGGYGYTF.

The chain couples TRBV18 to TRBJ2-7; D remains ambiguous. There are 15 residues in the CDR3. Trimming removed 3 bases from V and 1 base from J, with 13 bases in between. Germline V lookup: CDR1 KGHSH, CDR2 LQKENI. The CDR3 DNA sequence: TGTGCCAGCTCACCCCCCCAGGCGAATTCCTACGAGCAGTACTTC. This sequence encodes CASSPPQANSYEQYF.

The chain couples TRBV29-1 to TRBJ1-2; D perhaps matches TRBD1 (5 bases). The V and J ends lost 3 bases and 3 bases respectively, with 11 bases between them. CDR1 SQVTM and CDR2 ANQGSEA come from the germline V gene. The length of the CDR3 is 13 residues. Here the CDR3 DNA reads TGCAGCGTTGACAGGGAAGTACACTATGGCTACACCTTC. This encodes CSVDREVHYGYTF.

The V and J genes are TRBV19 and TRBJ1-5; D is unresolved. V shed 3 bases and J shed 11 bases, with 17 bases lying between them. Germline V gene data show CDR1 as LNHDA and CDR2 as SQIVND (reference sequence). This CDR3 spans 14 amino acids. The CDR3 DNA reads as TGTGCCAGTAGTATTTCGTCAGGCCCTGAGGCCCAGCATTTT. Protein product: CASSISSGPEAQHF.

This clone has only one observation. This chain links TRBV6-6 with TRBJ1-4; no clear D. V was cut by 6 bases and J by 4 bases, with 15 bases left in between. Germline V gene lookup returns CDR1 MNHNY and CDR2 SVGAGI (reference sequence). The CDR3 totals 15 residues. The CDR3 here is CASREKREGNEKLFF. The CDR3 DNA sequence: TGTGCCAGCAGAGAGAAGAGGGAGGGTAATGAAAAACTGTTTTTT.

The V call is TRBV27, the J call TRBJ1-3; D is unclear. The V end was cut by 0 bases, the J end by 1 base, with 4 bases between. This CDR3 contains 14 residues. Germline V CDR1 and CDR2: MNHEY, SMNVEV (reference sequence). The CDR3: CASSLSTSGNTIYF. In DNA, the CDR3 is TGTGCCAGCAGTTTATCGACTTCTGGAAACACCATATATTTT.

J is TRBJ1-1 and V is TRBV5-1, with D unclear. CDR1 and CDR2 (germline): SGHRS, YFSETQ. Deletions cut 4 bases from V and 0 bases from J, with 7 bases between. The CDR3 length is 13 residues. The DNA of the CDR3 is TGCGCCAGCAGCAGGCAAGTGAACACTGAAGCTTTCTTT. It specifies CASSRQVNTEAFF.

CDR3 sequence (DNA): TGCGCCAGCAGCTTGGCGGGGGTTCTGGACTATGGCTACACCTTC. Encoded protein: CASSLAGVLDYGYTF. The rearrangement uses TRBV5-1 and TRBJ1-2; D might be TRBD1 (5 bases). The germline V gene encodes CDR1 SGHRS and CDR2 YFSETQ. The CDR3 is 15 residues long. The germline V and J ends were trimmed by 0 bases and 3 bases, with 12 bases remaining between them.

CDR3 residues: CASTSAPWGGGANVLTF. In DNA form, the CDR3 reads TGTGCCAGCACCTCAGCCCCGTGGGGCGGTGGGGCCAACGTCCTGACTTTC. This rearrangement joins TRBV7-8 to TRBJ2-6, with D possibly matching TRBD1 (5 bases). This CDR3 is 17 amino acids long. The V end was cut by 7 bases, the J end by 3 bases, with 19 bases between. CDR1 and CDR2 (germline): SGHVS, FQNEAQ.

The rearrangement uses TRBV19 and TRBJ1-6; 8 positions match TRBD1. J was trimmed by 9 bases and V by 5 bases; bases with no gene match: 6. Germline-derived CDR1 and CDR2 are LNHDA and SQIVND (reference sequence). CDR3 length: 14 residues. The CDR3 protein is CASSGQGYGSPLHF. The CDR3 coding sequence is TGTGCCAGTAGTGGACAGGGTTACGGTTCACCCCTCCACTTT.

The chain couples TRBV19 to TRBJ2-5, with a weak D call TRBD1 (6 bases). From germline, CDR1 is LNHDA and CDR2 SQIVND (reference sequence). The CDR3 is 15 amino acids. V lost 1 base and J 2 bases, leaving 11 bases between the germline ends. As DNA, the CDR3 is TGTGCCAGTAGTATAGGAACAGGGCGACAAGAGACCCAGTACTTC. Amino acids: CASSIGTGRQETQYF.

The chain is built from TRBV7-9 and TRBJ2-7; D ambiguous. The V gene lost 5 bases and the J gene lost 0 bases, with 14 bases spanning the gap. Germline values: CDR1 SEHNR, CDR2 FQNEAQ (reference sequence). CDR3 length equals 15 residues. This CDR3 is CASSTPGSSSYEQYF. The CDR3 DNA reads TGTGCCAGCAGCACTCCGGGCTCCAGCTCCTACGAGCAGTACTTC.

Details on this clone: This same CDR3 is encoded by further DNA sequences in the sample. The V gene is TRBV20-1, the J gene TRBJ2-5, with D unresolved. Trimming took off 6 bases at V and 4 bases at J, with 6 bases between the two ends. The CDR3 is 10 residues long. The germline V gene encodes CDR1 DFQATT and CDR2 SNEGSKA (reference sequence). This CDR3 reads CSAKRETQYF. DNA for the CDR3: TGCAGTGCGAAGAGAGAGACCCAGTACTTC.

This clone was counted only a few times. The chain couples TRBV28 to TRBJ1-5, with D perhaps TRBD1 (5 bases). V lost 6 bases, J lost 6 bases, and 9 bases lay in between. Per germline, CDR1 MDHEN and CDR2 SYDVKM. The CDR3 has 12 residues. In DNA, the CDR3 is TGTGCCAGCAGGGGACCAGGTCAGCCCCAGCATTTT. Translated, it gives CASRGPGQPQHF.

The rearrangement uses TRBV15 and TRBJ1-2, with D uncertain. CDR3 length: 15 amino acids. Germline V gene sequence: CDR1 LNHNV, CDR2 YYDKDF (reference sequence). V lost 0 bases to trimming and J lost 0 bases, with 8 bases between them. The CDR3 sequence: CATSRDRPTNYGYTF. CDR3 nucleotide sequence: TGTGCCACCAGCAGAGATCGTCCCACTAACTATGGCTACACCTTC. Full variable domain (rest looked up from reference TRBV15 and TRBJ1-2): DAMVIQNPRYQVTQFGKPVTLSCSQTLNHNVMYWYQQKSSQAPKLLFHYYDKDFNNEADTPDNFQSRRPNTSFCFLDIRSPGLGDTAMYLCATSRDRPTNYGYTFGSGTRLTVV.

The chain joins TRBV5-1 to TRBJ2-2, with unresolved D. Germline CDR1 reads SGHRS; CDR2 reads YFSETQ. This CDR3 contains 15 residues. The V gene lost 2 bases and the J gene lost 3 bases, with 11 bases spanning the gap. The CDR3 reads CASSFKGTDTGELFF. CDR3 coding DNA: TGCGCCAGCAGCTTCAAGGGAACGGACACCGGGGAGCTGTTTTTT.

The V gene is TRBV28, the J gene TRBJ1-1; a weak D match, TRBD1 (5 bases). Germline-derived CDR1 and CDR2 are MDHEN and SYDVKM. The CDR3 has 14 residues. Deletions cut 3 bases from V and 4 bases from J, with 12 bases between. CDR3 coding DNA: TGTGCCAGCAGTTTCGGGGCAGGGCCCACTGAAGCTTTCTTT. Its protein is CASSFGAGPTEAFF.

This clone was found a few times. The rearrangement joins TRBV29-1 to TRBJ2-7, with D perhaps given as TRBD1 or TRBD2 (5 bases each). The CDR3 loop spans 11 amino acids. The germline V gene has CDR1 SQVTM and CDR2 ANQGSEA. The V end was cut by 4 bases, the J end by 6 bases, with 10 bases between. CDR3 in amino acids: CSVGDLLEQYF. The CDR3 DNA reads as TGCAGCGTTGGGGACCTGCTCGAGCAGTACTTC.

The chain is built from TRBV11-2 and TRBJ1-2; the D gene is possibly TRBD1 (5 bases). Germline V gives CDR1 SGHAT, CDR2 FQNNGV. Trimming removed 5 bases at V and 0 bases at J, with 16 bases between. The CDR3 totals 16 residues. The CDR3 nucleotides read TGTGCCAGCAGCCCAAATCTGGGGGGATCTAACTATGGCTACACCTTC. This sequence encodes CASSPNLGGSNYGYTF.

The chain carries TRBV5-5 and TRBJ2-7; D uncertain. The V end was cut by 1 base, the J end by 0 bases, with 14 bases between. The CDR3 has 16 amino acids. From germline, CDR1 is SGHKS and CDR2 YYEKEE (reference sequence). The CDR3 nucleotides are TGTGCCAGCAGCTTGTTCCCGACGGCGAGCTCCTACGAGCAGTACGTC. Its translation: CASSLFPTASSYEQYV.

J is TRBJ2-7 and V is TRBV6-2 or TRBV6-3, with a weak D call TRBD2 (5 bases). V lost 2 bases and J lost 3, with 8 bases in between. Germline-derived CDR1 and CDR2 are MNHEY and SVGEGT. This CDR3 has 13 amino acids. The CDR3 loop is CASSYLGSYEQYF. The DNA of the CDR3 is TGTGCCAGCAGTTACCTGGGGAGCTACGAGCAGTACTTC.

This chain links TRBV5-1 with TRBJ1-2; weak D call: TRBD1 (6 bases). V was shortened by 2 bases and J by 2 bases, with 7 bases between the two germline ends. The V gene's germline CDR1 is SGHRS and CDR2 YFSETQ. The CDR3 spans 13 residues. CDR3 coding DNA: TGCGCCAGCAGCTTAGGGGGAAACTATGGCTACACCTTC. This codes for CASSLGGNYGYTF.

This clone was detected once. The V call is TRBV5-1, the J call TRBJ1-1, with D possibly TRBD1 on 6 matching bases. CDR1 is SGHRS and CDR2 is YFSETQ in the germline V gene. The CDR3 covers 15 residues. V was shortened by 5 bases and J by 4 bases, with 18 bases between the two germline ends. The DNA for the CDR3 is TGCGCCAGCAGGGGGGCCCTCGGGAGTGGCACTGAAGCTTTCTTT. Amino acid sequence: CASRGALGSGTEAFF.

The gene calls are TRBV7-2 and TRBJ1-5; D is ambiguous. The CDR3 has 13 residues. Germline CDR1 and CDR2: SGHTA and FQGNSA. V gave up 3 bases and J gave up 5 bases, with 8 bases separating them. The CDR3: CASSFSFDQPQHF. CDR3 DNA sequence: TGTGCCAGCAGCTTTAGCTTCGATCAGCCCCAGCATTTT.

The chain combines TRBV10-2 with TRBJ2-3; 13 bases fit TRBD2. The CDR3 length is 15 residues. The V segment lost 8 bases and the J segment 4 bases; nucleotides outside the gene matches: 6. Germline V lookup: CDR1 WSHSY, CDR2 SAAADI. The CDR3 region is CASSGLAGAADTQYF. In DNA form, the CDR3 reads TGCGCCAGCTCCGGACTAGCGGGGGCCGCAGATACGCAGTATTTT.

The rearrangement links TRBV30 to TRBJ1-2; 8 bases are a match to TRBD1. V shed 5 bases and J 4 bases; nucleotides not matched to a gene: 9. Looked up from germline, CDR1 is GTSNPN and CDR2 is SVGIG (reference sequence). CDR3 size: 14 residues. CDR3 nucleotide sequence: TGTGCCTGGGAGGGACAGGCTAAAATCTATGGCTACACCTTC. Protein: CAWEGQAKIYGYTF.

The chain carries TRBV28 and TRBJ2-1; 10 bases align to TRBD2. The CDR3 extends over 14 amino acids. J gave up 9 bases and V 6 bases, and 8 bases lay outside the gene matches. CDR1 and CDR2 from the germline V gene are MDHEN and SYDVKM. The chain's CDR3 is CASSPAGGPSEQFF. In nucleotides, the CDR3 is TGTGCCAGCAGCCCAGCGGGAGGGCCAAGTGAGCAGTTCTTC.

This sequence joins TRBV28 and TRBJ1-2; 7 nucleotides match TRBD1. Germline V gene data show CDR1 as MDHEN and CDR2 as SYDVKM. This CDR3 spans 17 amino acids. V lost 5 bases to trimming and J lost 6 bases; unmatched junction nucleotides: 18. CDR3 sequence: CASSPPPPGGQMNGYTF. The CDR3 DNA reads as TGTGCCAGCAGTCCACCACCCCCTGGGGGACAGATGAATGGCTACACCTTC.